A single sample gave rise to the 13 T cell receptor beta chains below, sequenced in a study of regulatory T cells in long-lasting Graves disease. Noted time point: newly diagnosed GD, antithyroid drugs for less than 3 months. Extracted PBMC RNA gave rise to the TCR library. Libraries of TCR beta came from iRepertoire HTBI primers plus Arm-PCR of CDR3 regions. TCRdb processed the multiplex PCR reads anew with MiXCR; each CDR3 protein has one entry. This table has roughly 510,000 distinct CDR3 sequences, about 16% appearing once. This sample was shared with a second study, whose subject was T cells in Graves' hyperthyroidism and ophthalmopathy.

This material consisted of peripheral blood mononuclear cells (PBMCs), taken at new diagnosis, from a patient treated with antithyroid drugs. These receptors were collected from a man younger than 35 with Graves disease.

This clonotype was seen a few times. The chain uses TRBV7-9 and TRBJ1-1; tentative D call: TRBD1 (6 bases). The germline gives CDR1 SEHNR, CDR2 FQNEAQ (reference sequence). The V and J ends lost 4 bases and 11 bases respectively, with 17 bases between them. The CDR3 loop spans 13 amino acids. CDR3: CASSSRRERGAFF. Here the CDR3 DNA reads TGTGCCAGCAGCTCCCGCCGGGAGAGGGGGGCTTTCTTT.

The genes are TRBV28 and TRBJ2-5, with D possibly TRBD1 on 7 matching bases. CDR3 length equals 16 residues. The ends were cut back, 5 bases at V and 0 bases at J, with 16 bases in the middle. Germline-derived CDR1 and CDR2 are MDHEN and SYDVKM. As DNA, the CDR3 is TGTGCCAGCAGTCCCCAGGGGGGAGGAAACCAAGAGACCCAGTACTTC. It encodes CASSPQGGGNQETQYF.

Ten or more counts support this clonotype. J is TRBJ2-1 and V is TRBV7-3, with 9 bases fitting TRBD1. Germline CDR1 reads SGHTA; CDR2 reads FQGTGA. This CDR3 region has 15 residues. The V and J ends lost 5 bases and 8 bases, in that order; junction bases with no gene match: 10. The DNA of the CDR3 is TGTGCCAGCAGCCCAGCCCGGGACAGGGTCCATGAGCAGTTCTTC. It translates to CASSPARDRVHEQFF.

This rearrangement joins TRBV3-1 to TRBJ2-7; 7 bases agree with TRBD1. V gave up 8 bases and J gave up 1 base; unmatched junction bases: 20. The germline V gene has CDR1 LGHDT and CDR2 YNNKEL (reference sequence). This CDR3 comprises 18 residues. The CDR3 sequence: CASRPCSPDRVLSYEQYF. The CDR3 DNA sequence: TGTGCCAGCCGCCCGTGTTCCCCTGACAGGGTCCTATCCTACGAGCAGTACTTC.

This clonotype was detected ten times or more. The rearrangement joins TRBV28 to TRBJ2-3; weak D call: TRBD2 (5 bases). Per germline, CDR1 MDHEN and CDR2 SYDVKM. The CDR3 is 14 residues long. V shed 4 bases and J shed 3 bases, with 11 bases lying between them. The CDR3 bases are TGTGCCAGCAGTTCCCTCGGGAAGACAGATACGCAGTATTTT. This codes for CASSSLGKTDTQYF. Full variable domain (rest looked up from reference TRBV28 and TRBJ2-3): DVKVTQSSRYLVKRTGEKVFLECVQDMDHENMFWYRQDPGLGLRLIYFSYDVKMKEKGDIPEGYSVSREKKERFSLILESASTNQTSMYLCASSSLGKTDTQYFGPGTRLTVL.

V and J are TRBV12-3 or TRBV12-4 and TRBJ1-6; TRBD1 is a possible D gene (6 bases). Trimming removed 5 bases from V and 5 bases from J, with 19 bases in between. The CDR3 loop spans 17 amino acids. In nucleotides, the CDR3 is TGTGCCAGCAGTCTTGGTTCCGGGACACTCAATAATTCACCCCTCCACTTT. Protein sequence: CASSLGSGTLNNSPLHF.

CDR3: CASSQQLDTQYF. The CDR3 DNA reads as TGCGCCAGCAGCCAGCAATTAGATACGCAGTATTTT. V gene TRBV5-1 combines with J gene TRBJ2-3, with unresolved D. The CDR3 has 12 residues. V gave up 4 bases and J gave up 5 bases, with 8 bases separating them. Germline V gene sequence: CDR1 SGHRS, CDR2 YFSETQ.

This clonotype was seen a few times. The CDR3 loop reads CSARDTASNQPQHF. The CDR3 nucleotides are TGCAGTGCTAGGGACACAGCTAGCAATCAGCCCCAGCATTTT. This chain uses TRBV20-1 with TRBJ1-5; D might be TRBD1 (5 bases). Germline CDR1 and CDR2: DFQATT and SNEGSKA (reference sequence). Trimming took off 3 bases at V and 0 bases at J, with 9 bases between the two ends. The CDR3 runs to 14 residues.

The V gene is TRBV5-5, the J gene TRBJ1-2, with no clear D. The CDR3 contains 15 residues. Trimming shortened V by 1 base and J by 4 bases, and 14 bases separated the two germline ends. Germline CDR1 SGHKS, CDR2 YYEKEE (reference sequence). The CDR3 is CASSLRLDGRYGYTF. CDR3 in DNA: TGTGCCAGCAGCTTGAGGCTTGATGGGCGCTATGGCTACACCTTC.

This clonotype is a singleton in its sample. The CDR3 spells CSARDPAATNIEQFF. The CDR3 region has the DNA TGCAGTGCTAGGGACCCCGCGGCCACGAATATTGAGCAGTTCTTC. The chain joins TRBV20-1 to TRBJ2-1, with D unclear. The CDR3 is made up of 15 amino acids. CDR1 is DFQATT and CDR2 is SNEGSKA in the germline V gene (reference sequence). V shed 3 bases and J shed 9 bases, with 21 bases lying between them.

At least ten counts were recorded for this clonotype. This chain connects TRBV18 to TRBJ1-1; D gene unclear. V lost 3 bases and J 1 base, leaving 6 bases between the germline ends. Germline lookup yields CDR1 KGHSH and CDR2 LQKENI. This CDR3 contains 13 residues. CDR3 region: CASSPLRNTEAFF. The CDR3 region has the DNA TGTGCCAGCTCACCCTTGAGGAACACTGAAGCTTTCTTT. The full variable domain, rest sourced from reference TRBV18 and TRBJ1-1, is NAGVMQNPRHLVRRRGQEARLRCSPMKGHSHVYWYRQLPEEGLKFMVYLQKENIIDESGMPKERFSAEFPKEGPSILRIQQVVRGDSAAYFCASSPLRNTEAFFGQGTRLTVV.

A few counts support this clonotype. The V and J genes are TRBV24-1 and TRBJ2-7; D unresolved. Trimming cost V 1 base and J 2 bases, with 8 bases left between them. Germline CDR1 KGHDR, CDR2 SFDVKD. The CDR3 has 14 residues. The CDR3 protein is CATSDFPRTYEQYF. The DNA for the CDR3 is TGTGCCACCAGTGATTTCCCCCGGACCTACGAGCAGTACTTC.

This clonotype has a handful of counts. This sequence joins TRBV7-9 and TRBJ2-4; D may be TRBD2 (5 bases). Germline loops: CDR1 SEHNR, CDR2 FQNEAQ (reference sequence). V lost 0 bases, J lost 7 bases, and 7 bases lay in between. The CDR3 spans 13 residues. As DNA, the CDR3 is TGTGCCAGCAGCTTAGCTACGGGGAACATTCAGTACTTC. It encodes CASSLATGNIQYF.